These 32 T cell receptor beta chains originate from one sample sequenced in a study of shared clonotypes between healthy human individuals. Profiled with immunoSEQ multiplex PCR; TCRdb holds only in-frame clones, not every one. This sample has a few million clones, with around 92% found just once. Source material: naive CD4+ T cells from PBMCs. The subset denotes: CD45RA+ positively selected. The receptors were sampled from a young man in good health. Some clones in this sample may be carry-over from other donors' samples.

This sequence joins TRBV27 and TRBJ2-1; 7 bases map to TRBD2. With V trimmed by 6 bases and J by 13 bases, 9 bases remained unmatched. Germline V lookup: CDR1 MNHEY, CDR2 SMNVEV (reference sequence). The CDR3 spans 12 residues. CDR3 in DNA: TGTGCCAGCAGCGAGGGGAGGGAAAAACAGTTCTTC. This codes for CASSEGREKQFF.

This clone was seen a handful of times. The V call is TRBV9, the J call TRBJ2-7; TRBD1 aligns across 10 bases. J lost 3 bases, V lost 3 bases, and 3 bases had no gene match. CDR3 size: 14 residues. The V gene's germline CDR1 is SGDLS and CDR2 YYNGEE. CDR3 in amino acids: CASSAGTGDYEQYF. The DNA of the CDR3 is TGTGCCAGCAGCGCCGGGACAGGGGACTACGAGCAGTACTTC. The full variable domain, completed using reference TRBV9 and TRBJ2-7, is DSGVTQTPKHLITATGQRVTLRCSPRSGDLSVYWYQQSLDQGLQFLIQYYNGEERAKGNILERFSAQQFPDLHSELNLSSLELGDSALYFCASSAGTGDYEQYFGPGTRLTVT.

Details on this clone: Other DNA sequences in this specimen translate into the identical CDR3. The chain carries TRBV6-1 and TRBJ2-2; 8 bases are shared with TRBD1. The CDR3 spans 15 residues. Trimming cost V 6 bases and J 2 bases; bases outside gene matches: 5. The germline gives CDR1 MNHNS, CDR2 SASEGT. The DNA for the CDR3 is TGTGCCAGCAGACCGCAGGGGGCCAACACCGGGGAGCTGTTTTTT. Amino acids: CASRPQGANTGELFF.

The J gene is TRBJ2-7, the V gene TRBV28, with D unresolved. Per the germline V gene, CDR1 is MDHEN and CDR2 is SYDVKM. The CDR3 is 12 amino acids. The germline V and J ends were trimmed by 3 bases and 6 bases, with 9 bases remaining between them. CDR3 in amino acids: CASSFSNSEQYF. CDR3 in DNA: TGTGCCAGCAGTTTCAGCAACAGCGAGCAGTACTTC.

The CDR3 spells CASSSPLGRLVNEQFF. In DNA, the CDR3 is TGCGCCAGCAGCTCCCCACTGGGACGCCTCGTCAATGAGCAGTTCTTC. This chain uses TRBV5-1 with TRBJ2-1; D possibly matches TRBD1 or TRBD2 (5 bases each). Trimming stripped 3 bases from V and 6 bases from J, with 19 bases between. Germline V lookup: CDR1 SGHRS, CDR2 YFSETQ. The CDR3 loop spans 16 amino acids.

The chain uses TRBV19 and TRBJ1-5; D gene uncertain. Germline values: CDR1 LNHDA, CDR2 SQIVND (reference sequence). CDR3 length equals 13 residues. Between the trimmed V and J ends, which lost 4 bases and 8 bases, there was a span of 12 bases. The chain's CDR3 is CASSTRTNKPQHF. The CDR3 region has the DNA TGTGCCAGTAGTACTCGGACGAACAAGCCCCAGCATTTT.

The rearrangement links TRBV7-9 to TRBJ2-7, with D unclear. This CDR3 is built from 12 residues. Deletions cut 4 bases from V and 6 bases from J, with 10 bases between. Germline-derived CDR1 and CDR2 are SEHNR and FQNEAQ (reference sequence). The CDR3 region is CASSWRSGEQYF. Written as DNA, the CDR3 is TGTGCCAGCAGCTGGAGATCTGGCGAGCAGTACTTC.

This clone has a handful of counts. The chain links TRBV6-1 to TRBJ1-2; D is unresolved. Germline assignment: CDR1 MNHNS and CDR2 SASEGT. The CDR3 length is 11 residues. V was trimmed by 8 bases and J by 4 bases, leaving 8 bases between them. The CDR3 region has the DNA TGTGCCAGCGGGTGGGGCTATGGCTACACCTTC. The encoded protein is CASGWGYGYTF.

This chain connects TRBV6-1 to TRBJ1-5; possibly TRBD1 for D (5 bases). CDR1 is MNHNS and CDR2 is SASEGT in the germline V gene. This CDR3 is built from 16 residues. V lost 0 bases and J lost 6, with 15 bases in between. CDR3 bases: TGTGCCAGCAGTGAAGCGAGCAGGGCGGGGGGTCAGCCCCAGCATTTT. Translation gives CASSEASRAGGQPQHF.

This chain connects TRBV28 to TRBJ1-2; TRBD1 matches 10 bases. J lost 6 bases, V lost 5 bases, and 6 bases had no gene match. The V gene's germline CDR1 is MDHEN and CDR2 SYDVKM. CDR3 length equals 14 residues. The CDR3 sequence: CASSTTGTGDGYTF. As DNA, the CDR3 is TGTGCCAGCAGTACAACCGGGACAGGGGATGGCTACACCTTC.

The chain uses TRBV28 and TRBJ2-7; unclear D gene. This CDR3 has 17 amino acids. Trimming took off 1 base at V and 6 bases at J, with 22 bases between the two ends. Germline-derived CDR1 and CDR2 are MDHEN and SYDVKM. CDR3 coding DNA: TGTGCCAGCAGTTTATTCGGTCAATCAGTGTTATGGGGCGAGCAGTACTTC. The encoded protein is CASSLFGQSVLWGEQYF.

The chain has TRBV18 and TRBJ2-3, with 10 bases identical to TRBD1. Trimming took 3 bases from V and 8 from J; bases not matched to a gene: 8. CDR3 size: 15 residues. Germline lookup yields CDR1 KGHSH and CDR2 LQKENI. The DNA for the CDR3 is TGTGCCAGCTCACCCCCTGGACAGGGGGTTGGTACGCAGTATTTT. Residues: CASSPPGQGVGTQYF.

J is TRBJ2-6 and V is TRBV5-4; D is undetermined. Trimming removed 5 bases at V and 0 bases at J, with 9 bases between. CDR1 SGHNT and CDR2 YYREEE come from the germline V gene (reference sequence). The CDR3 totals 15 residues. CDR3 protein: CASRGRRSGANVLTF. DNA of the CDR3: TGTGCCAGCAGAGGACGGCGCTCTGGGGCCAACGTCCTGACTTTC.

This CDR3 is CASSPHGNEEAFF. The CDR3, as DNA: TGTGCCAGCAGCCCCCACGGGAATGAGGAAGCTTTCTTT. The V gene is TRBV4-2, the J gene TRBJ1-1, with D unclear. This CDR3 spans 13 amino acids. Trimming took off 4 bases at V and 8 bases at J, with 14 bases between the two ends. The germline CDR1 and CDR2 sequences are LGHNA and YNFKEQ.

A note on this clone: In the same sample, other DNA sequences code for this CDR3. This sequence joins TRBV5-1 and TRBJ2-1; no definite D call. The germline V and J ends were trimmed by 0 bases and 2 bases, with 9 bases remaining between them. The CDR3 consists of 15 residues. Germline V gene sequence: CDR1 SGHRS, CDR2 YFSETQ. The CDR3 is CASSLAVGAYNEQFF. CDR3 bases: TGCGCCAGCAGCTTGGCCGTAGGTGCCTACAATGAGCAGTTCTTC.

The chain employs TRBV30 and TRBJ1-2; 7 bases line up with TRBD1. From germline, CDR1 is GTSNPN and CDR2 SVGIG (reference sequence). There are 13 residues in the CDR3. V lost 3 bases, J lost 4 bases, and 5 bases stayed unmatched. The chain's CDR3 is CAWRGQAPYGYTF. CDR3 nucleotide sequence: TGTGCCTGGAGAGGACAGGCGCCCTATGGCTACACCTTC. The entire variable domain, with the rest obtained from reference TRBV30 and TRBJ1-2, is as follows: SQTIHQWPATLVQPVGSPLSLECTVEGTSNPNLYWYRQAAGRGLQLLFYSVGIGQISSEVPQNLSASRPQDRQFILSSKKLLLSDSGFYLCAWRGQAPYGYTFGSGTRLTVV.

V gene TRBV7-2 combines with J gene TRBJ2-7; 7 nucleotides match TRBD2. This CDR3 contains 13 residues. V dropped 5 bases and J dropped 7; count of bases not matched to a gene: 8. The germline gives CDR1 SGHTA, CDR2 FQGNSA. CDR3 sequence: CASSPRLAGEQYF. CDR3 nucleotides: TGTGCCAGCAGCCCCCGACTAGCAGGTGAGCAGTACTTC.

V and J are TRBV11-2 and TRBJ2-6; tentative D call: TRBD1 (6 bases). The germline V gene has CDR1 SGHAT and CDR2 FQNNGV. V lost 3 bases and J 0 bases, leaving 12 bases between the germline ends. The CDR3 consists of 17 residues. The CDR3, as DNA: TGTGCCAGCAGCTTGACAGGACCCTACTCTGGGGCCAACGTCCTGACTTTC. Its translation: CASSLTGPYSGANVLTF. Full variable domain (outside the CDR3, taken from reference TRBV11-2 and TRBJ2-6): EAGVAQSPRYKIIEKRQSVAFWCNPISGHATLYWYQQILGQGPKLLIQFQNNGVVDDSQLPKDRFSAERLKGVDSTLKIQPAKLEDSAVYLCASSLTGPYSGANVLTFGAGSRLTVL.

This clone was observed a handful of times. This sample also contains other DNA sequences that code for the same CDR3. V gene TRBV2 combines with J gene TRBJ1-3; D unclear. V was shortened by 0 bases and J by 0 bases, with 3 bases between the two germline ends. From germline, CDR1 is SNHLY and CDR2 FYNNEI. There are 14 residues in the CDR3. CDR3 protein: CASSEARSGNTIYF. The CDR3 bases are TGTGCCAGCAGTGAAGCCCGCTCTGGAAACACCATATATTTT.

Only a few counts were recorded for this clone. The chain links TRBV29-1 to TRBJ1-1; a possible D gene is TRBD1 (6 bases). The CDR3 loop spans 12 amino acids. V lost 5 bases, J lost 6 bases, and 13 bases lay in between. Germline V gives CDR1 SQVTM, CDR2 ANQGSEA. CDR3 amino acids: CSVTYGQSEAFF. For the CDR3, the DNA is TGCAGCGTTACCTACGGACAGTCTGAAGCTTTCTTT.

The rearrangement uses TRBV2 and TRBJ1-3, with D uncertain. This CDR3 spans 15 amino acids. Germline V gene data show CDR1 as SNHLY and CDR2 as FYNNEI. The ends were cut back, 4 bases at V and 2 bases at J, with 12 bases in the middle. The CDR3 protein is CASSGTGSAGNTIYF. In DNA, the CDR3 is TGTGCCAGCAGTGGAACGGGGTCGGCTGGAAACACCATATATTTT.

The chain couples TRBV7-6 to TRBJ2-1; TRBD2 matches at 10 bases. CDR3 size: 15 residues. The trim removed 3 bases at V and 9 bases at J, leaving 8 bases unmatched. Germline CDR1 reads SGHVS; CDR2 reads FNYEAQ. The CDR3 region has the DNA TGTGCCAGCAGCTTCAGGCTAGCGGGAGTAACTGAGCAGTTCTTC. Protein: CASSFRLAGVTEQFF.

The chain couples TRBV7-9 to TRBJ2-1, with D possibly being TRBD1 (6 bases). CDR1 is SEHNR and CDR2 is FQNEAQ in the germline V gene (reference sequence). The length of the CDR3 is 16 residues. The V end lost 2 bases, the J end lost 7 bases, and 18 bases lay between the germline ends. The CDR3 bases are TGTGCCAGCAGCTTATTTGGCTTCCAGGGGAAAAATGAGCAGTTCTTC. The encoded protein is CASSLFGFQGKNEQFF.

The CDR3, as DNA: TGTGCCAGCAGCTTAGAGGGGGGCGGTCAGCCCCAGCATTTT. Amino acids: CASSLEGGGQPQHF. The J gene is TRBJ1-5, the V gene TRBV7-2; D perhaps matches TRBD1 (6 bases). Germline V gene data show CDR1 as SGHTA and CDR2 as FQGNSA. Trimming left V 1 base short and J 6 bases short, with 10 bases between. This CDR3 region has 14 residues.

The rearrangement uses TRBV5-1 and TRBJ2-3; the match to TRBD2 covers 8 bases. Germline values: CDR1 SGHRS, CDR2 YFSETQ. The CDR3 extends over 15 amino acids. Trimming at V came to 4 bases and at J to 0 bases, leaving 4 bases not matched to a gene. Here the CDR3 reads CASSELAASTDTQYF. The DNA of the CDR3 is TGCGCCAGCAGCGAACTAGCGGCCAGCACAGATACGCAGTATTTT.

This clone was found once. Other DNA sequences in this sample translate to the same CDR3. V is TRBV5-4 and J is TRBJ2-1; 10 bases are shared with TRBD2. CDR1 and CDR2 from the germline V gene are SGHNT and YYREEE (reference sequence). The length of the CDR3 is 15 residues. J gave up 7 bases and V 0 bases, and 4 bases lay outside the gene matches. DNA for the CDR3: TGTGCCAGCAGCTTGGACAGCGGGAGGGCGAATGAGCAGTTCTTC. Translation gives CASSLDSGRANEQFF.

The rearrangement uses TRBV6-5 and TRBJ1-1; no firm D call. V was shortened by 6 bases and J by 8 bases, with 16 bases between the two germline ends. Germline CDR1 MNHEY, CDR2 SVGAGI. The CDR3 spans 13 residues. In DNA form, the CDR3 reads TGTGCCAGCAGCTCTCGGCCAGCTCGGGAAGCTTTCTTT. Protein sequence: CASSSRPAREAFF.

J is TRBJ2-6 and V is TRBV28; a possible D gene is TRBD2 (6 bases). The CDR3 is 15 residues long. Germline CDR1 is MDHEN and CDR2 is SYDVKM. The ends were cut back, 8 bases at V and 1 base at J, with 12 bases in the middle. CDR3 sequence reads: CASFRGGSGANVLTF. CDR3 coding DNA: TGTGCCAGCTTTAGAGGAGGGTCTGGGGCCAACGTCCTGACTTTC.

J is TRBJ2-2 and V is TRBV5-1; possibly TRBD2 for D (6 bases). The V gene's germline CDR1 is SGHRS and CDR2 YFSETQ. V lost 1 base, J lost 0 bases, and 16 bases lay in between. The CDR3 has 18 amino acids. CDR3 bases: TGCGCCAGCAGCTTGAATTGGCGGGGAGCCCCGAACACCGGGGAGCTGTTTTTT. Translating it yields CASSLNWRGAPNTGELFF. Full variable domain (outside the CDR3, taken from reference TRBV5-1 and TRBJ2-2): KAGVTQTPRYLIKTRGQQVTLSCSPISGHRSVSWYQQTPGQGLQFLFEYFSETQRNKGNFPGRFSGRQFSNSRSEMNVSTLELGDSALYLCASSLNWRGAPNTGELFFGEGSRLTVL.

This sequence joins TRBV2 and TRBJ1-5; D possibly corresponds to TRBD1 (5 bases). The CDR3 is 14 amino acids. The germline CDR1 and CDR2 sequences are SNHLY and FYNNEI. Trimming left V 4 bases short and J 6 bases short, with 13 bases between. In nucleotides, the CDR3 is TGTGCCAGCAGTGTACGAGGGGACGGTCAGCCCCAGCATTTT. It codes for CASSVRGDGQPQHF.

Remarks on this clone: Additional DNA sequences in this sample encode the identical CDR3. V gene TRBV5-1 combines with J gene TRBJ2-1, with D possibly matching TRBD1 (6 bases). Germline lookup yields CDR1 SGHRS and CDR2 YFSETQ. The CDR3 loop spans 12 amino acids. Trimming left V 2 bases short and J 7 bases short, with 7 bases between. The CDR3: CASSLQGNEQFF. The CDR3 coding sequence is TGCGCCAGCAGCTTACAGGGAAATGAGCAGTTCTTC.

The rearrangement links TRBV5-1 to TRBJ1-2, with TRBD1 matching 7 bases. This CDR3 has 14 residues. With V trimmed by 1 base and J by 8 bases, 8 bases remained unmatched. The germline CDR1 and CDR2 sequences are SGHRS and YFSETQ. The CDR3 DNA sequence: TGCGCCAGCAGCTTGACCGCGGGGACAGAGGGCTACACCTTC. This codes for CASSLTAGTEGYTF.